Listed below are T cell receptor beta chains from one sample, sequenced in a study of naive and memory T cell subsets. TCRdb called the UMI-ligation and nested PCR reads again in MiXCR, with one record for every CDR3 protein. The sample has 95,000 to 150,000 distinct CDR3 sequences, 36% seen once; the top ten hold approximately 0.88%. Sequenced input: central memory CD4+ T cells from blood. These TCRs come from a human donor in good health. Each CDR3 is given with its conserved first and last residue. D genes are given only for firm matches. Part of the rows lack a size; the others show once, few, many or a class for expanded clones.

V,J,D,size,DNA,CDR3
TRBV27,TRBJ1-5,-,-,TGTGCCAGCAGTCCCCCCGGCTATAGCAATCAGCCCCAGCATTTT,CASSPPGYSNQPQHF
TRBV29-1,TRBJ2-1,-,-,TGCAGCGCCCCGGTACTTGCCGCCCTCCCCCACAATGAGCAGTTCTTC,CSAPVLAALPHNEQFF
TRBV6-2/TRBV6-3,TRBJ1-2,-,few,TGTGCCAGCATCCCGTTGGGGGGCTGGAACTATGGCTACACCTTC,CASIPLGGWNYGYTF
TRBV7-9,TRBJ1-2,-,few,TGTGCCAGCAGCCTTCAAACTAACTATGGCTACACCTTC,CASSLQTNYGYTF
TRBV29-1,TRBJ2-1,TRBD2,-,TGCAGCGTTTACGGACTAGCGGGGCATGGGGAGCAGTTCTTC,CSVYGLAGHGEQFF
TRBV4-1,TRBJ2-7,TRBD1,-,TGCGCCAGCAGTTACCGGACAGGTGGCTACGAGCAGTACTTC,CASSYRTGGYEQYF
TRBV20-1,TRBJ2-4,TRBD2,-,TGCAGTGCTAGAGCGAGCGGGAGCCTCATAGCCAAAAACATTCAGTACTTC,CSARASGSLIAKNIQYF
TRBV30,TRBJ1-3,-,few,TGTGCCTCAACCACGATTTACTCTGGAAACACCATATATTTT,CASTTIYSGNTIYF
TRBV20-1,TRBJ1-1,TRBD1,few,TGCAGTGCTACGGGACAGGGAAAACTAAACACTGAAGCTTTCTTT,CSATGQGKLNTEAFF
TRBV6-5,TRBJ1-5,-,-,TGTGCCAGCAGTTACGCCTGGGGCAATCAGCCCCAGCATTTT,CASSYAWGNQPQHF
TRBV9,TRBJ2-1,-,few,TGTGCCAGCAGCGTAGGACCCCAGAATGAGCAGTTCTTC,CASSVGPQNEQFF
TRBV13,TRBJ2-3,-,-,TGTGCCAGCAGCATGAAAACAGGGTACGGCACAGATACGCAGTATTTT,CASSMKTGYGTDTQYF
TRBV6-5,TRBJ2-1,TRBD1,-,TGTGCCAGCAGTCGACAGGGGCGAAGACCTAGCTCCTACAATGAGCAGTTCTTC,CASSRQGRRPSSYNEQFF
TRBV7-9,TRBJ2-1,-,-,TGTGCCAGCAGCCCCATAAGGGGGGCCGTGAATGAGCAGTTCTTC,CASSPIRGAVNEQFF
TRBV2,TRBJ2-5,-,many,TGTGCCAGCAGTGAAGGAGGGACCGGCCAAGAGACCCAGTACTTC,CASSEGGTGQETQYF
TRBV6-5,TRBJ2-1,-,-,TGTGCCAGCAGTTACGACAGAACCAATGAGCAGTTCTTC,CASSYDRTNEQFF
TRBV5-1,TRBJ2-7,TRBD2,many,TGCGCCAGCAGCTTCAGGGCGGGGGTCGACGAGCAGTACTTC,CASSFRAGVDEQYF
TRBV5-6,TRBJ1-6,-,-,TGTGCCAGCAGCTTGCGGGGTATCAATCCACCCCTCCACTTT,CASSLRGINPPLHF
TRBV20-1,TRBJ2-7,-,-,TGCAGTGCTAGGTCAGGGCTAGCCAACTCCTACGAGCAGTACTTC,CSARSGLANSYEQYF
TRBV6-1,TRBJ2-1,TRBD2,-,TGTGCCGCCAGGACTAGTCGGTCTGAGCAGTTCTTC,CAARTSRSEQFF
TRBV6-6,TRBJ1-5,-,few,TGTGCCAGCCGAACTAACCAGGGAAATCAGCCCCAGCATTTT,CASRTNQGNQPQHF
TRBV4-1,TRBJ2-7,TRBD1,-,TGCGCCAGCACCCGAGAGGGACAGGGAGCCCACGAGCAGTACTTC,CASTREGQGAHEQYF
TRBV5-6,TRBJ2-1,-,-,TGTGCCAGCAGCTTGGTCAGGGAGAATGAGCAGTTCTTC,CASSLVRENEQFF
TRBV12-3/TRBV12-4,TRBJ2-1,-,few,TGTGCCAGCAGTTTGTCCTCCGTCTCCTACAATGAGCAGTTCTTC,CASSLSSVSYNEQFF
TRBV6-5,TRBJ2-2,-,once,TGTGCCAGCAGTCCAGCTGGGGGGTCGGGAACCGGGGAGCTGTTTTTT,CASSPAGGSGTGELFF
TRBV30,TRBJ2-1,TRBD1,-,TGTGCCTCCAGAATTGACAGGGGGAGTAGGATCTTC,CASRIDRGSRIF
TRBV7-9,TRBJ2-3,TRBD2,many,TGTGCCAGCAGCCTGGGGGTGGCTAGCGGAGGCACAGATACGCAGTATTTT,CASSLGVASGGTDTQYF
TRBV28,TRBJ2-5,TRBD1,-,TGTGCCAGCAGTGCCCGGACAGGCCCAGCGGAGACCCAGTACTTC,CASSARTGPAETQYF
TRBV6-5,TRBJ2-1,TRBD2,-,TGTGCCAGCAGTTACGCACTGAGCGGGAGGATTGGATACAATGAGCAGTTCTTC,CASSYALSGRIGYNEQFF
TRBV5-1,TRBJ1-4,-,-,TGCGCCAGCGCAACGGGGTCAACTAATGAAAAACTGTTTTTT,CASATGSTNEKLFF
TRBV29-1,TRBJ2-6,TRBD2,few,TGCAGCGTTGCGGGACTAGCGGGAGGCAACTCTGGGGCCAACGTCCTGACTTTC,CSVAGLAGGNSGANVLTF
TRBV6-2/TRBV6-3,TRBJ2-7,-,-,TGTGCCAGCCCGGGACCAAATACCTACGAGCAGTACTTC,CASPGPNTYEQYF
TRBV20-1,TRBJ1-2,-,-,TGCAGTGCTATTACCCAGGGATCTGGCTACACCTTC,CSAITQGSGYTF
TRBV20-1,TRBJ2-1,-,-,TGCAGTGCTACCCCGATCACGAGCTCCTACAATGAGCAGTTCTTC,CSATPITSSYNEQFF
TRBV6-1,TRBJ1-4,-,-,TGTGCCAGCAAGTTCGACAGAAATGAAAAACTGTTTTTT,CASKFDRNEKLFF
TRBV20-1,TRBJ2-1,-,few,TGCAGTGCTCGAAGCTTATTCAATGAGCAGTTCTTC,CSARSLFNEQFF
TRBV19,TRBJ1-1,-,many,TGTGCCAGTAGTAATGATTTAGGGAACACTGAAGCTTTCTTT,CASSNDLGNTEAFF
TRBV20-1,TRBJ1-2,-,-,TGCAGTGCTAGTGTTTCGGGGGCGGCGTATGGCTACACCTTC,CSASVSGAAYGYTF
TRBV7-2,TRBJ2-1,TRBD1,-,TGTGCCAGTAACCGGGACAGGGATCACAATGAGCAGTTCTTC,CASNRDRDHNEQFF